These 31 T cell receptor beta chains were sequenced from one sample in a study of blood T cell repertoires in COVID-19. Libraries were prepared by immunoSEQ multiplex PCR; TCRdb keeps only in-frame clonotypes and omits some of them. The data hold about 160,000 clones, with 80% to 90% observed a single time. The material sequenced was peripheral blood. The origin of the receptors is a man in his forties with acute or convalescent COVID-19.

This rearrangement joins TRBV4-1 to TRBJ2-1; D remains ambiguous. Trimming stripped 1 base from V and 3 bases from J, with 10 bases between. Looked up from germline, CDR1 is MGHRA and CDR2 is YSYEKL. The CDR3 extends over 15 amino acids. This chain's CDR3 is CASSQALSVYNEQFF. The CDR3, as DNA: TGCGCCAGCAGCCAAGCTCTGTCTGTCTACAATGAGCAGTTCTTC.

Remarks on this clone: One end of the junction does not line up with germline, which may come from a read error. The CDR3 reads CASSPRGGTGEAGELFF. For the CDR3, the DNA is TGTGCTAGCAGCCCCAGAGGGGGGACAGGGGAGGCCGGGGAGCTGTTTTTT. V usage is TRBV7-7 and J usage is TRBJ2-2; 10 nucleotides line up with TRBD1. CDR1 is SSHAT, CDR2 FNYEAQ, per germline (reference sequence). This CDR3 contains 17 residues.

The J gene is TRBJ2-1, the V gene TRBV7-8, with 12 bases that match TRBD2. V gave up 6 bases and J gave up 5 bases; unmatched junction bases: 5. The CDR3 is 15 amino acids. The germline gives CDR1 SGHVS, CDR2 FQNEAQ. CDR3: CASSQTSGGHNEQFF. CDR3 coding DNA: TGTGCCAGCAGTCAGACTAGCGGGGGACACAATGAGCAGTTCTTC.

The chain employs TRBV6-5 and TRBJ2-1; 11 bases fit TRBD2. V shed 5 bases and J 8 bases; nucleotides not matched to a gene: 8. Germline V lookup: CDR1 MNHEY, CDR2 SVGAGI. The length of the CDR3 is 15 residues. CDR3 in DNA: TGTGCCAGCAGTCCTATAGCGGGGGGGCGGGATGAGCAGTTCTTC. Translating gives CASSPIAGGRDEQFF.

The chain has TRBV29-1 and TRBJ1-3, with unresolved D. The V gene lost 6 bases and the J gene lost 1 base, with 10 bases spanning the gap. The germline V gene encodes CDR1 SQVTM and CDR2 ANQGSEA. This CDR3 spans 13 amino acids. The CDR3 sequence: CSVQRGSGNTIYF. CDR3 DNA sequence: TGCAGCGTCCAACGGGGTTCTGGAAACACCATATATTTT.

This clone has a handful of counts. The chain is built from TRBV5-1 and TRBJ1-4; 7 bases align to TRBD1. The CDR3 is made up of 15 amino acids. The V gene end was trimmed by 0 bases and the J gene end by 5 bases; junction bases not matched to a gene: 4. Germline V CDR1 and CDR2: SGHRS, YFSETQ. CDR3 protein: CASSLGQGRNEKLFF. As DNA, the CDR3 is TGCGCCAGCAGCTTGGGACAGGGTAGGAATGAAAAACTGTTTTTT.

The J gene is TRBJ2-2, the V gene TRBV27; D is unclear. This CDR3 is 19 amino acids long. Germline assignment: CDR1 MNHEY and CDR2 SMNVEV (reference sequence). Trimming took 5 bases from V and 5 from J, leaving 27 bases between them. CDR3 residues: CASSPQPGRQLRYTGELFF. The CDR3 DNA reads as TGTGCCAGCAGTCCGCAACCCGGTCGCCAACTGAGGTATACCGGGGAGCTGTTTTTT.

The rearrangement uses TRBV6-2 or TRBV6-3 and TRBJ1-5; D remains ambiguous. Germline values: CDR1 MNHEY, CDR2 SVGEGT. The CDR3 has 13 amino acids. Trimming cost V 5 bases and J 2 bases, with 7 bases left between them. The CDR3 coding sequence is TGTGCCAGCAGTCCCGGGGGCAATCAGCCCCAGCATTTT. It is translated as CASSPGGNQPQHF.

The V and J genes are TRBV21-1 and TRBJ1-2. TRBV21-1 is noted as a pseudogene. The CDR3 runs to 19 residues. The CDR3 DNA reads as TGTGCCAGCAGCCGCTTCCGGGGAGGGGTCACCAAAGTATTCTATGGCTACACCTTC. Its protein product is CASSRFRGGVTKVFYGYTF.

The chain uses TRBV2 and TRBJ1-1; 8 bases fit TRBD1. The junction had 6 bases not matched to a gene; V was cut back by 4 bases and J by 5 bases. This CDR3 comprises 14 residues. CDR1 and CDR2 (germline): SNHLY, FYNNEI. The CDR3 nucleotides are TGTGCCAGCAGTGGGACAGGGACGCCGACTGAAGCTTTCTTT. Translated, it gives CASSGTGTPTEAFF.

V and J are TRBV9 and TRBJ1-3, with TRBD1 matching 7 bases. The germline V gene has CDR1 SGDLS and CDR2 YYNGEE. V lost 3 bases to trimming and J lost 5 bases; unmatched junction nucleotides: 8. There are 15 residues in the CDR3. The CDR3 DNA reads as TGTGCCAGCAGCGCCCGGGACAGCTTGCGAAACACCATATATTTT. Translation gives CASSARDSLRNTIYF.

J is TRBJ2-1 and V is TRBV2; TRBD2 agrees at 15 bases. V gave up 5 bases and J gave up 6 bases; unmatched junction bases: 2. The CDR3 extends over 15 amino acids. Per germline, CDR1 SNHLY and CDR2 FYNNEI. The CDR3 loop reads CASSRTSGGANEQFF. CDR3 bases: TGTGCCAGCAGTCGGACTAGCGGGGGGGCCAATGAGCAGTTCTTC.

The chain links TRBV2 to TRBJ1-5; 7 nucleotides line up with TRBD1. Trimming removed 7 bases from V and 4 bases from J; junction bases left unmatched: 4. CDR1 and CDR2 (germline): SNHLY, FYNNEI. The CDR3 has 13 residues. This CDR3 reads CASNGQDNQPQHF. CDR3 DNA: TGTGCCAGCAACGGACAGGATAATCAGCCCCAGCATTTT.

CDR3 in amino acids: CATSSPKGGFSQETQYF. Written as DNA, the CDR3 is TGTGCCACCAGCAGTCCAAAGGGGGGGTTCTCCCAAGAGACCCAGTACTTC. V and J are TRBV15 and TRBJ2-5, with D maybe TRBD2 (7 bases). This CDR3 contains 17 residues. Germline CDR1 is LNHNV and CDR2 is YYDKDF (reference sequence). With 3 bases removed from V and 1 base from J, the gap between germline ends came to 18 bases.

The genes are TRBV2 and TRBJ2-5, with 9 nucleotides matching TRBD1. With 6 bases clipped from V and 1 base from J, the junction kept 12 bases outside the gene matches. Looked up from germline, CDR1 is SNHLY and CDR2 is FYNNEI. The CDR3 consists of 17 residues. CDR3 loop: CASRRIPGTGPQETQYF. The CDR3 bases are TGTGCCAGCAGACGGATACCCGGGACAGGGCCCCAAGAGACCCAGTACTTC.

CDR3 sequence (DNA): TGTGCCAGCAGCTCGCCTCGGTGGACTAGCTCTGGAAACACCATATATTTT. Amino acids: CASSSPRWTSSGNTIYF. V and J are TRBV7-2 and TRBJ1-3, with D uncertain. V gave up 4 bases and J gave up 0 bases, with 16 bases separating them. This CDR3 contains 17 residues. The germline CDR1 and CDR2 sequences are SGHTA and FQGNSA.

The chain recombines TRBV29-1 with TRBJ2-5; D may be TRBD1 (6 bases). Per germline, CDR1 SQVTM and CDR2 ANQGSEA. Deletions cut 4 bases from V and 5 bases from J, with 14 bases between. The length of the CDR3 is 13 residues. The CDR3 here is CSVATGDRETQYF. DNA for the CDR3: TGCAGCGTTGCGACAGGAGATAGGGAGACCCAGTACTTC.

The chain combines TRBV5-6 with TRBJ2-1, with a weak D call TRBD1 (6 bases). The CDR3 has 15 residues. V was pared by 6 bases and J by 6 bases, with 19 bases between. CDR1 and CDR2 from the germline V gene are SGHDT and YYEEEE. Here the CDR3 DNA reads TGTGCCAGCAAAAACAGGGAAACGATGAGCAATGAGCAGTTCTTC. Translated, it gives CASKNRETMSNEQFF.

This rearrangement joins TRBV6-5 to TRBJ1-1; maybe TRBD1 (6 bases). The V end was cut by 6 bases, the J end by 4 bases, with 18 bases between. Germline assignment: CDR1 MNHEY and CDR2 SVGAGI. The CDR3 runs 15 residues. CDR3 loop: CASRLSGGRGTEAFF. The CDR3 region has the DNA TGTGCCAGCAGACTCTCGGGGGGGCGCGGCACTGAAGCTTTCTTT.

V is TRBV19 and J is TRBJ1-4; unclear D gene. There are 16 residues in the CDR3. The germline V and J ends were trimmed by 0 bases and 3 bases, with 11 bases remaining between them. The germline gives CDR1 LNHDA, CDR2 SQIVND (reference sequence). CDR3 DNA sequence: TGTGCCAGTAGTATAGATGGTCGGACTTCTAATGAAAAACTGTTTTTT. Its translation is CASSIDGRTSNEKLFF. Complete variable domain (other parts from reference TRBV19 and TRBJ1-4): DGGITQSPKYLFRKEGQNVTLSCEQNLNHDAMYWYRQDPGQGLRLIYYSQIVNDFQKGDIAEGYSVSREKKESFPLTVTSAQKNPTAFYLCASSIDGRTSNEKLFFGSGTQLSVL.

In its sample, this clone was seen once. The chain employs TRBV4-1 and TRBJ2-5; the D gene is possibly TRBD2 (6 bases). Between the trimmed V and J ends, which lost 3 bases and 4 bases, there was a span of 9 bases. The CDR3 covers 13 residues. Looked up from germline, CDR1 is MGHRA and CDR2 is YSYEKL. The CDR3 bases are TGCGCCAGCAGCCAGTGGAGGGGAGAGACCCAGTACTTC. Its protein product is CASSQWRGETQYF.

The chain employs TRBV18 and TRBJ1-2; D uncertain. The CDR3 has 14 residues. Germline values: CDR1 KGHSH, CDR2 LQKENI. V was clipped by 2 bases and J by 4 bases, with 11 bases between them. CDR3 sequence (DNA): TGTGCCAGCTCACCAATTGCGGCCCCCTATGGCTACACCTTC. Translated: CASSPIAAPYGYTF.

This clone was recorded only once. The chain recombines TRBV7-9 with TRBJ2-2; weak D call: TRBD2 (6 bases). The CDR3 spans 14 residues. V lost 4 bases, J lost 2 bases, and 8 bases lay in between. In germline, CDR1 is SEHNR, CDR2 FQNEAQ (reference sequence). CDR3 DNA: TGTGCCAGCAGCTCCGGGACTAACACCGGGGAGCTGTTTTTT. As protein: CASSSGTNTGELFF. Together with reference TRBV7-9 and TRBJ2-2, the CDR3 gives the full variable domain: DTGVSQNPRHKITKRGQNVTFRCDPISEHNRLYWYRQTLGQGPEFLTYFQNEAQLEKSRLLSDRFSAERPKGSFSTLEIQRTEQGDSAMYLCASSSGTNTGELFFGEGSRLTVL.

The chain employs TRBV4-2 and TRBJ2-3; TRBD2 aligns across 8 bases. CDR1 is LGHNA and CDR2 is YNFKEQ in the germline V gene. The junction had 11 bases not matched to a gene; V was cut back by 1 base and J by 5 bases. The CDR3 spans 17 residues. This CDR3 reads CASSQGGGAGVQDTQYF. The CDR3 nucleotides read TGTGCCAGCAGCCAAGGGGGCGGAGCGGGGGTGCAAGATACGCAGTATTTT.

This clone was detected a few times. The CDR3 coding sequence is TGTGCCAGCTCACCGGAGGGAGTGCCCCTCCACTTT. Amino acids: CASSPEGVPLHF. The chain joins TRBV18 to TRBJ1-6; D gene unclear. The CDR3 runs to 12 residues. Trimming took off 3 bases at V and 13 bases at J, with 10 bases between the two ends. CDR1 and CDR2 (germline): KGHSH, LQKENI.

This chain joins TRBV7-8 and TRBJ1-2, with TRBD1 matching over 7 bases. V shed 1 base and J 8 bases; nucleotides not matched to a gene: 7. Germline values: CDR1 SGHVS, CDR2 FQNEAQ. This CDR3 is 14 amino acids long. CDR3 loop: CASSLGDSPLGYTF. For the CDR3, the DNA is TGTGCCAGCAGCTTAGGGGACAGCCCACTGGGCTACACCTTC.

The gene calls are TRBV5-5 and TRBJ2-5, with TRBD2 matching over 13 bases. CDR1 and CDR2 (germline): SGHKS, YYEKEE (reference sequence). The CDR3 runs 17 residues. Losses at the gene ends were 0 bases for V and 5 bases for J; bases not matched to a gene: 7. CDR3 coding DNA: TGTGCCAGCAGCTTGGGGACTAGCGGGGGCGTACGGGAGACCCAGTACTTC. Protein: CASSLGTSGGVRETQYF.

The gene calls are TRBV15 and TRBJ2-3, with a possible D match to TRBD2 (7 bases). Trimming took 0 bases from V and 6 from J, leaving 16 bases between them. Germline V gene sequence: CDR1 LNHNV, CDR2 YYDKDF (reference sequence). The CDR3 has 16 residues. The CDR3 bases are TGTGCCACCAGCAGAGATCGATGGGGGGGGGCCGATACGCAGTATTTT. Encoded protein: CATSRDRWGGADTQYF.

V and J are TRBV30 and TRBJ1-4; 11 nucleotides line up with TRBD1. The CDR3 runs to 15 residues. Per germline, CDR1 GTSNPN and CDR2 SVGIG (reference sequence). The V segment lost 2 bases and the J segment 8 bases; nucleotides outside the gene matches: 7. The CDR3 coding sequence is TGTGCCTGGAGTAATCCGGGACAGGGGGGAGAAAAACTGTTTTTT. As protein: CAWSNPGQGGEKLFF.

The chain carries TRBV19 and TRBJ1-6; tentative D call: TRBD1 (6 bases). The germline CDR1 and CDR2 sequences are LNHDA and SQIVND (reference sequence). Trimming cost V 4 bases and J 7 bases, with 8 bases left between them. This CDR3 is 13 amino acids long. The CDR3 is CASSTQGNSPLHF. In nucleotides, the CDR3 is TGTGCCAGTAGTACCCAGGGGAATTCACCCCTCCACTTT.

V and J are TRBV7-8 and TRBJ1-1; D is ambiguous. V was clipped by 5 bases and J by 4 bases, with 8 bases between them. This CDR3 comprises 12 residues. In germline, CDR1 is SGHVS, CDR2 FQNEAQ. CDR3 sequence: CASSHGGTEAFF. The CDR3 DNA reads as TGTGCCAGCAGCCATGGCGGCACTGAAGCTTTCTTT.